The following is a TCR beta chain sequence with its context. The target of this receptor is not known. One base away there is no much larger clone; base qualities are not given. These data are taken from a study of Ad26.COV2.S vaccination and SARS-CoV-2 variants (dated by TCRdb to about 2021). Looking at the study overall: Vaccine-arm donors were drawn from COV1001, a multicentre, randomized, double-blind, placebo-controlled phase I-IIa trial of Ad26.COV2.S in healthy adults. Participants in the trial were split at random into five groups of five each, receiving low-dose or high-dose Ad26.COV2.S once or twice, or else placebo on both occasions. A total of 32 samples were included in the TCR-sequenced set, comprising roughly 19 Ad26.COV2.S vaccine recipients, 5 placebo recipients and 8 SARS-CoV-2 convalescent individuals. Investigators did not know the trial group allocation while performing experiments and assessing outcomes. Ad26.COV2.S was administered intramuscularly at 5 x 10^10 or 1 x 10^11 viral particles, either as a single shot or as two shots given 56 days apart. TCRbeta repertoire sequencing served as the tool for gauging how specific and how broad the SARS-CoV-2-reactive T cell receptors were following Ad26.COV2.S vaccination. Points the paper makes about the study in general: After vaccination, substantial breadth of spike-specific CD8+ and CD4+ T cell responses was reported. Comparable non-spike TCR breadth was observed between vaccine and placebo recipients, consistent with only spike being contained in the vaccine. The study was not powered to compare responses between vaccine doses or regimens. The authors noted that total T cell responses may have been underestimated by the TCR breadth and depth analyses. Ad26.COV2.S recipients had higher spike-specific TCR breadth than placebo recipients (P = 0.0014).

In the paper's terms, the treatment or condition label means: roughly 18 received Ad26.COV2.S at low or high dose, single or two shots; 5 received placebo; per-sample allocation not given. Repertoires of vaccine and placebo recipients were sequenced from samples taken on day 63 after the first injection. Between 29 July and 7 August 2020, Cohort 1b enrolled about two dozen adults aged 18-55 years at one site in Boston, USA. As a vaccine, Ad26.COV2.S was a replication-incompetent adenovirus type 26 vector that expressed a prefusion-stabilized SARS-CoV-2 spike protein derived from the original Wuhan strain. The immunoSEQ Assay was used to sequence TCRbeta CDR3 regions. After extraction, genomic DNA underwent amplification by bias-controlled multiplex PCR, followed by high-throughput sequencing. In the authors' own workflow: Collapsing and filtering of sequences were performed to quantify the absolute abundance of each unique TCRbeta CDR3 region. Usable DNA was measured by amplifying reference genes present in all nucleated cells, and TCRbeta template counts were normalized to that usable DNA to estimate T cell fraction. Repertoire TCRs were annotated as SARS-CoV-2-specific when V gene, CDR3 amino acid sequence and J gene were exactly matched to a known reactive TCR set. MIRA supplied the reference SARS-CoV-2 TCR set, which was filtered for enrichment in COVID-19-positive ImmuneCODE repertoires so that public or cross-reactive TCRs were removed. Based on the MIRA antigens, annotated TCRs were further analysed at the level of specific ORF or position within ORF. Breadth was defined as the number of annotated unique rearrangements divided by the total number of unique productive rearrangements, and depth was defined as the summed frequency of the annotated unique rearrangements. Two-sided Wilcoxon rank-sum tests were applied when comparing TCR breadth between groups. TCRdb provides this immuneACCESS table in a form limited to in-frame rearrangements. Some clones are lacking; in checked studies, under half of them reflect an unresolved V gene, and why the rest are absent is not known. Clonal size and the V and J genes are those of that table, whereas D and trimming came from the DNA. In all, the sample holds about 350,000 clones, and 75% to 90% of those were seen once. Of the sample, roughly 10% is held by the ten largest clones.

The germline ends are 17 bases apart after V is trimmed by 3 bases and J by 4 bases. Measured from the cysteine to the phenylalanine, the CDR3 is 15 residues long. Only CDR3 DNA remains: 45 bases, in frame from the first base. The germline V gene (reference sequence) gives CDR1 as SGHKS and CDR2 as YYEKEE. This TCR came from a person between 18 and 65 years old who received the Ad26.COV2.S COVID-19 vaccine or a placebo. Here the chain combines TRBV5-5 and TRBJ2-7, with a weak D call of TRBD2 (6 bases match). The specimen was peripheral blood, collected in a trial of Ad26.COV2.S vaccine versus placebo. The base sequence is TGTGCCAGCAGCTCGCAAACTAGCCTCGGGTACGAGCAGTACTTC. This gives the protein CASSSQTSLGYEQYF.